This TCR beta chain is from a study of cytotoxic CD8 clonotypes in ibrutinib-treated CLL. Sequencing used immunoSEQ multiplex PCR; TCRdb keeps in-frame clones, though not all of them. The table lists under 150,000 clones, under 90% of them singletons. V was trimmed by 4 bases and J by 1 base, leaving 5 bases between them. CDR1 is MNHNS, CDR2 SASEGT, per germline. This CDR3 has 13 amino acids. This material consisted of PBMCs, taken after 24 months of ibrutinib treatment. This sequence joins TRBV6-1 and TRBJ1-5; possible D gene TRBD1, 5 bases. The sequence came from a human donor with chronic lymphocytic leukemia. Here the CDR3 reads CASSGDSNQPQHF. The CDR3 bases are TGTGCCAGCAGTGGGGACAGCAATCAGCCCCAGCATTTT.